The 24 T cell receptor beta chains below all came from one sample that was sequenced in a study of blood T cell repertoires in COVID-19. The method was immunoSEQ multiplex PCR; TCRdb's version includes in-frame clones alone and lacks a portion of them. The sample shows about 180,000 clones, 85% to 90% of them seen only once. The sample consisted of PBMCs or T cells enriched from blood (not recorded which). Every receptor here comes from a woman in her thirties or forties with acute COVID-19.

This clone has a handful of counts. This sequence joins TRBV9 and TRBJ1-1; TRBD1 is a possible D gene (5 bases). The CDR3 sequence is 15 residues long. The V end was cut by 3 bases, the J end by 8 bases, with 20 bases between. The V gene's germline CDR1 is SGDLS and CDR2 YYNGEE. The CDR3 DNA sequence: TGTGCCAGCAGCGCAGACTCCGGGGGAAACCAGGAAGCTTTCTTT. This sequence encodes CASSADSGGNQEAFF.

The V and J genes are TRBV27 and TRBJ1-1; D gene unclear. V was cut by 6 bases and J by 1 base, with 12 bases left in between. The CDR3 runs 14 residues. Looked up from germline, CDR1 is MNHEY and CDR2 is SMNVEV (reference sequence). CDR3: CASRTQVGNTEAFF. Here the CDR3 DNA reads TGTGCCAGCAGGACTCAAGTGGGGAACACTGAAGCTTTCTTT.

In this sample, this clone turned up a few times. This chain uses TRBV6-2 or TRBV6-3 with TRBJ2-3; TRBD2 aligns across 11 bases. V gave up 6 bases and J gave up 4 bases; unmatched junction bases: 6. Germline V gives CDR1 MNHEY, CDR2 SVGEGT. CDR3 size: 15 residues. The CDR3 reads CASSRSGGASDTQYF. Written as DNA, the CDR3 is TGTGCCAGCAGCCGTAGCGGGGGGGCCTCAGATACGCAGTATTTT.

In regard to this clone: The germline gene is not matched at one end of the junction; a read error may be the cause. The rearrangement joins TRBV7-2 to TRBJ2-5; 10 nucleotides line up with TRBD2. Per germline, CDR1 SGHTA and CDR2 FQGNSA. This CDR3 has 14 residues. CDR3 amino acids: CASSLAGEFETQYF. The CDR3 nucleotides read TGTGCCAGCAGCCTAGCGGGAGAGTTTGAGACCCAGTACTTC. The full variable domain, its missing parts supplied by reference TRBV7-2 and TRBJ2-5, is GAGVSQSPSNKVTEKGKDVELRCDPISGHTALYWYRQSLGQGLEFLIYFQGNSAPDKSGLPSDRFSAERTGGSVSTLTIQRTQQEDSAVYLCASSLAGEFETQYFGPGTRLLVL.

This clone was detected only a few times. This chain joins TRBV6-5 and TRBJ2-7, with 8 bases fitting TRBD2. Germline CDR1 and CDR2: MNHEY and SVGAGI. The CDR3 length is 12 residues. J lost 6 bases, V lost 6 bases, and 4 bases had no gene match. CDR3 in amino acids: CASRKTSGEQYF. The DNA for the CDR3 is TGTGCCAGCAGGAAAACTAGCGGCGAGCAGTACTTC.

This chain joins TRBV5-6 and TRBJ2-7; 7 bases are shared with TRBD1. The CDR3 runs 14 residues. CDR1 is SGHDT and CDR2 is YYEEEE in the germline V gene. J was trimmed by 3 bases and V by 1 base; bases with no gene match: 4. DNA of the CDR3: TGTGCCAGCAGCTTGTATACAGGGGACTACGAGCAGTACTTC. This translates into CASSLYTGDYEQYF.

This chain connects TRBV7-8 to TRBJ2-3; TRBD2 is a possible D gene (6 bases). Germline loops: CDR1 SGHVS, CDR2 FQNEAQ. The CDR3 has 16 amino acids. V was cut by 5 bases and J by 2 bases, with 17 bases left in between. As DNA, the CDR3 is TGTGCCAGCAGCCTAGGGGCGACGGGGGTCACAGATACGCAGTATTTT. This codes for CASSLGATGVTDTQYF.

For this clone: Other DNA sequences in the same sample also yield this CDR3. The gene calls are TRBV12-3 or TRBV12-4 and TRBJ1-2; 7 positions agree with TRBD1. The CDR3 contains 13 residues. The ends lost 6 bases at V and 4 bases at J; junction bases unmatched: 5. Written as DNA, the CDR3 is TGTGCCAGCAGCCTTGACAGGGTCTATGGCTACACCTTC. Translated, it gives CASSLDRVYGYTF.

The chain links TRBV25-1 to TRBJ1-6; 9 bases fit TRBD1. V lost 4 bases and J lost 9; bases outside the gene matches: 7. Germline V gene sequence: CDR1 MGHDK, CDR2 SYGVNS. This CDR3 region has 15 residues. CDR3 sequence: CASSGTGQGFSPLHF. CDR3 DNA sequence: TGTGCCAGCAGTGGCACGGGACAGGGTTTTTCACCCCTCCACTTT.

The chain couples TRBV29-1 to TRBJ2-1, with unresolved D. CDR1 is SQVTM, CDR2 ANQGSEA, per germline. This CDR3 region has 10 residues. Trimming stripped 7 bases from V and 7 bases from J, with 8 bases between. CDR3 coding DNA: TGCAGCGCCATACTGAATGAGCAGTTCTTC. Translation gives CSAILNEQFF.

V and J are TRBV7-8 and TRBJ2-1; possibly TRBD2 for D (5 bases). The V and J ends lost 0 bases and 7 bases respectively, with 16 bases between them. The CDR3 loop spans 16 amino acids. Per the germline V gene, CDR1 is SGHVS and CDR2 is FQNEAQ. The CDR3 DNA reads as TGTGCCAGCAGCTTAGCGCCGAACTCCCGGGGTAATGAGCAGTTCTTC. Translation gives CASSLAPNSRGNEQFF.

In nucleotides, the CDR3 is TGTGCCAGCAGACCAATGACAGGGGGCTCCTACGAGCAGTACTTC. Its translation is CASRPMTGGSYEQYF. The chain links TRBV7-7 to TRBJ2-7; 9 nucleotides line up with TRBD1. The CDR3 length is 15 residues. Germline V CDR1 and CDR2: SSHAT, FNYEAQ (reference sequence). V lost 6 bases to trimming and J lost 0 bases; unmatched junction nucleotides: 6.

CDR3 DNA: TGTGCCAGCAGCCCCGGGACTGCCACAGATACGCAGTATTTT. This codes for CASSPGTATDTQYF. The chain carries TRBV11-3 and TRBJ2-3; perhaps TRBD2 as D (6 bases). This CDR3 has 14 amino acids. Germline lookup yields CDR1 SGHNT and CDR2 YENEEA. V lost 5 bases and J 2 bases, leaving 11 bases between the germline ends.

The V gene is TRBV4-2, the J gene TRBJ1-2; the D gene is possibly TRBD1 (5 bases). Per germline, CDR1 LGHNA and CDR2 YNFKEQ. V lost 1 base and J 2 bases, leaving 11 bases between the germline ends. The CDR3 runs 15 residues. The CDR3: CASSQATGGNYGYTF. Written as DNA, the CDR3 is TGTGCCAGCAGCCAAGCGACCGGGGGGAACTATGGCTACACCTTC.

This chain connects TRBV18 to TRBJ2-7; 7 bases are a match to TRBD1. The J segment lost 2 bases and the V segment lost 5 bases, leaving 6 bases of the junction unmatched. This CDR3 region has 14 residues. Germline CDR1 is KGHSH and CDR2 is LQKENI. The CDR3 DNA follows: TGTGCCAGCTCAGCTAGACAGGGTCCCTACGAGCAGTACTTC. This codes for CASSARQGPYEQYF.

The chain joins TRBV30 to TRBJ2-3; D is undetermined. The CDR3 covers 15 residues. Trimming removed 0 bases from V and 0 bases from J, with 10 bases in between. Germline V gives CDR1 GTSNPN, CDR2 SVGIG (reference sequence). The CDR3 reads CAWSVMRASTDTQYF. DNA for the CDR3: TGTGCCTGGAGTGTAATGCGAGCTAGCACAGATACGCAGTATTTT.

The chain is built from TRBV29-1 and TRBJ1-4, with 8 positions matching TRBD1. V lost 5 bases, J lost 2 bases, and 4 bases stayed unmatched. The CDR3 is made up of 14 amino acids. Germline CDR1 and CDR2: SQVTM and ANQGSEA. CDR3: CSVLTGVTNEKLFF. The CDR3 DNA sequence: TGCAGCGTTTTGACAGGGGTGACTAATGAAAAACTGTTTTTT.

The rearrangement uses TRBV3-1 (or the pseudogene TRBV3-2) and TRBJ2-7; 13 nucleotides match TRBD2. The J segment lost 7 bases and the V segment lost 4 bases, leaving 10 bases of the junction unmatched. The CDR3 totals 16 residues. The germline V gene encodes CDR1 LGHDT and CDR2 YNNKEL (reference sequence). The CDR3 loop reads CASSPGTSGAGEEQYF. In nucleotides, the CDR3 is TGTGCCAGCAGCCCAGGGACTAGCGGGGCCGGGGAGGAGCAGTACTTC.

The genes are TRBV5-6 and TRBJ1-4; 7 nucleotides align to TRBD1. In germline, CDR1 is SGHDT, CDR2 YYEEEE. V lost 5 bases, J lost 4 bases, and 17 bases stayed unmatched. The CDR3 runs to 18 residues. The CDR3 nucleotides read TGTGCCAGCAGTCTTCGACAGGGCCCAGATCGGGATAATGAAAAACTGTTTTTT. Protein product: CASSLRQGPDRDNEKLFF.

The chain recombines TRBV19 with TRBJ1-2, with 11 bases identical to TRBD1. Looked up from germline, CDR1 is LNHDA and CDR2 is SQIVND (reference sequence). V trimming: 6 bases; J trimming: 4 bases; junction bases outside the gene matches: 10. The CDR3 covers 16 residues. The CDR3 region has the DNA TGTGCCAGTAGGGACAGGGGGCGCAGAGGCAGCTATGGCTACACCTTC. As protein: CASRDRGRRGSYGYTF.

CDR3 DNA sequence: TGTGCCAGCAACTATCAGGGCAGACAGCCCCAGCATTTT. Protein product: CASNYQGRQPQHF. This sequence joins TRBV28 and TRBJ1-5, with D tentatively TRBD1 (5 bases). The CDR3 has 13 amino acids. The germline V gene encodes CDR1 MDHEN and CDR2 SYDVKM. V lost 7 bases to trimming and J lost 7 bases, with 14 bases between them.

CDR3 sequence: CASSLRDFEETQYF. The CDR3 DNA reads as TGTGCCAGCAGCTTACGGGACTTCGAAGAGACCCAGTACTTC. The V and J genes are TRBV7-9 and TRBJ2-5, with TRBD2 as a possible D gene (6 bases). CDR1 and CDR2 from the germline V gene are SEHNR and FQNEAQ (reference sequence). The CDR3 totals 14 residues. The V end lost 2 bases, the J end lost 3 bases, and 10 bases lay between the germline ends.

The chain couples TRBV3-1 (or the pseudogene TRBV3-2) to TRBJ2-1, with 10 bases aligning to TRBD2. CDR3 size: 19 residues. V dropped 0 bases and J dropped 3; count of bases not matched to a gene: 11. Germline-derived CDR1 and CDR2 are LGHDT and YNNKEL (reference sequence). The CDR3 spells CASSQDLTASGSGYNEQFF. The DNA for the CDR3 is TGTGCCAGCAGCCAAGATCTGACGGCTAGCGGGAGTGGCTACAATGAGCAGTTCTTC.

This chain joins TRBV30 and TRBJ2-7; TRBD1 agrees at 9 bases. The trim removed 7 bases at V and 0 bases at J, leaving 7 bases unmatched. This CDR3 comprises 14 residues. Per the germline V gene, CDR1 is GTSNPN and CDR2 is SVGIG (reference sequence). The CDR3 loop is CASMDRGGSYEQYF. CDR3 DNA: TGTGCCTCGATGGACAGGGGAGGCTCCTACGAGCAGTACTTC.